The next 26 T cell receptor beta chains were all read from a single sample in a study of T cells in Graves' hyperthyroidism and ophthalmopathy. Amplified TCR beta CDR3 regions derived from RNA transcripts. A first-round RT-PCR of the TCR CDR3 used the HTBI primer set. TCRdb redid the calling of the multiplex PCR reads with MiXCR, one entry per CDR3 protein. The data hold about 640,000 distinct CDR3 sequences, with about 14% observed a single time. The sequenced material came from blood. These receptor sequences come from a woman in her forties or fifties with Graves' ophthalmopathy.

This clonotype was found many times. The chain links TRBV15 to TRBJ2-5, with 9 bases lining up with TRBD2. Trimming took 7 bases from V and 4 from J; bases not matched to a gene: 10. CDR1 and CDR2 from the germline V gene are LNHNV and YYDKDF (reference sequence). This CDR3 comprises 15 residues. CDR3 coding DNA: TGTGCCACCATCGCGGGAGGGGGGATCGGAGAGACCCAGTACTTC. This gives the protein CATIAGGGIGETQYF.

This clonotype was seen only a few times. This may be a read error, as it is one base from a much larger clone. The V call is TRBV27, the J call TRBJ1-5; D is uncertain. Trimming removed 7 bases at V and 9 bases at J, with 7 bases between. CDR1 MNHEY and CDR2 SMNVEV come from the germline V gene (reference sequence). This CDR3 comprises 10 residues. The DNA for the CDR3 is TGTGCCAGCAACAGTCGGCCCCAGCATTTT. Protein sequence: CASNSRPQHF.

This clonotype has at least ten counts. The rearrangement uses TRBV6-1 and TRBJ1-1; a weak D match, TRBD1 (5 bases). This CDR3 is 15 amino acids long. CDR1 MNHNS and CDR2 SASEGT come from the germline V gene. Trimming shortened V by 5 bases and J by 2 bases, and 15 bases separated the two germline ends. In DNA form, the CDR3 reads TGTGCCAGCAGTCGGGGCGAGGGTCTTAACACTGAAGCTTTCTTT. This gives the protein CASSRGEGLNTEAFF.

This clonotype was counted at least ten times. The rearrangement joins TRBV28 to TRBJ2-7; D is unclear. Germline V gene data show CDR1 as MDHEN and CDR2 as SYDVKM. The CDR3 has 13 residues. V was pared by 6 bases and J by 2 bases, with 11 bases between. The CDR3 reads CASRWGIPYEQYF. CDR3 coding DNA: TGTGCCAGCAGGTGGGGAATTCCCTACGAGCAGTACTTC.

Many counts were recorded for this clonotype. The V call is TRBV12-3 or TRBV12-4, the J call TRBJ1-2, with TRBD1 matching over 7 bases. After removal of 7 bases from V and 8 bases from J, the junction contained 13 bases not matched to a gene. CDR3 length: 14 residues. The CDR3 sequence: CASIYPGTEKGYTF. The CDR3, as DNA: TGTGCCAGCATATACCCCGGGACAGAGAAGGGCTACACCTTC.

The sample holds many counts of this clonotype. The chain couples TRBV12-3 or TRBV12-4 to TRBJ1-2; no clear D. Trimming stripped 3 bases from V and 3 bases from J, with 5 bases between. CDR3 length: 12 amino acids. In DNA form, the CDR3 reads TGTGCCAGCAGTTTCAATGACTATGGCTACACCTTC. Translation: CASSFNDYGYTF.

Ten or more counts support this clonotype. The rearrangement joins TRBV20-1 to TRBJ2-1; TRBD2 matches at 8 bases. CDR3 length: 13 amino acids. The V and J ends lost 6 bases and 9 bases, in that order; junction bases with no gene match: 10. CDR1 and CDR2 from the germline V gene are DFQATT and SNEGSKA (reference sequence). The CDR3 coding sequence is TGCAGTGCCAATCCCGGGACTAGAAGTGAGCAGTTCTTC. Translating it yields CSANPGTRSEQFF.

This clonotype was seen at least ten times. J is TRBJ2-3 and V is TRBV12-3 or TRBV12-4; D ambiguous. The CDR3 length is 11 residues. Trimming took 6 bases from V and 5 from J, leaving 6 bases between them. The CDR3 region is CASSSIDTQYF. The CDR3 DNA sequence: TGTGCCAGCAGCAGTATAGATACGCAGTATTTT.

This clonotype was detected many times. The chain carries TRBV7-6 and TRBJ2-7; possibly TRBD2 for D (6 bases). Trimming removed 8 bases at V and 2 bases at J, with 16 bases between. This CDR3 region has 14 residues. From germline, CDR1 is SGHVS and CDR2 FNYEAQ. The CDR3 nucleotides are TGTGCCAGCGCTCGGGCTAGCGAGGCCTACGAGCAGTACTTC. Amino acids: CASARASEAYEQYF.

V gene TRBV12-3 or TRBV12-4 combines with J gene TRBJ2-4, with TRBD2 matching over 11 bases. The V gene end was trimmed by 5 bases and the J gene end by 0 bases; junction bases not matched to a gene: 18. The CDR3 consists of 21 residues. CDR3 DNA: TGTGCCAGCAGTAGCAGTAGCACTAGCGGGAGCTTGGGAAAAGCCAAAAACATTCAGTACTTC. Protein: CASSSSSTSGSLGKAKNIQYF.

This clonotype was seen ten or more times. The rearrangement uses TRBV28 and TRBJ2-7, with D possibly TRBD2 on 5 matching bases. Trimming took off 1 base at V and 0 bases at J, with 22 bases between the two ends. Germline assignment: CDR1 MDHEN and CDR2 SYDVKM. This CDR3 is built from 19 residues. As DNA, the CDR3 is TGTGCCAGCAGTTTATTCGGGGTCGGTGACAAAAAGAGCTCCTACGAGCAGTACTTC. Translated, it gives CASSLFGVGDKKSSYEQYF.

This chain connects TRBV27 to TRBJ1-1, with D hard to call. The CDR3 covers 14 residues. V was clipped by 4 bases and J by 0 bases, with 9 bases between them. Germline CDR1 MNHEY, CDR2 SMNVEV (reference sequence). CDR3 sequence (DNA): TGTGCCAGCAGTTACAGAAGTGTGAACACTGAAGCTTTCTTT. Translation gives CASSYRSVNTEAFF.

This clonotype occurred many times. This chain links TRBV18 with TRBJ2-1, with D possibly being TRBD1 (6 bases). The CDR3 spans 12 residues. The germline V gene encodes CDR1 KGHSH and CDR2 LQKENI. The V gene lost 4 bases and the J gene lost 9 bases, with 10 bases spanning the gap. DNA of the CDR3: TGTGCCAGCTCACTTAGAGGGGGTGAGCAGTTCTTC. Its protein product is CASSLRGGEQFF. The full variable domain, its missing parts supplied by reference TRBV18 and TRBJ2-1, is NAGVMQNPRHLVRRRGQEARLRCSPMKGHSHVYWYRQLPEEGLKFMVYLQKENIIDESGMPKERFSAEFPKEGPSILRIQQVVRGDSAAYFCASSLRGGEQFFGPGTRLTVL.

The table lists this clonotype with a few counts. CDR3 in DNA: TGTGCCAGCAGCGTAGGAGGCGGGAGTCGGGAGACCCAGTACTTC. Translated: CASSVGGGSRETQYF. The chain employs TRBV9 and TRBJ2-5; 7 positions match TRBD2. J gave up 5 bases and V 0 bases, and 7 bases lay outside the gene matches. Germline lookup yields CDR1 SGDLS and CDR2 YYNGEE. There are 15 residues in the CDR3.

This sequence joins TRBV20-1 and TRBJ2-1, with 16 bases fitting TRBD2. Trimming removed 4 bases from V and 9 bases from J; junction bases left unmatched: 15. Germline V gene sequence: CDR1 DFQATT, CDR2 SNEGSKA (reference sequence). This CDR3 comprises 18 residues. CDR3 sequence reads: CSAKQAYSGTSGRGEQFF. In nucleotides, the CDR3 is TGCAGTGCTAAACAGGCTTACTCCGGGACTAGCGGGAGGGGTGAGCAGTTCTTC.

This clonotype was counted many times. CDR3 sequence: CASSLEAGGSGTEAFF. CDR3 DNA: TGCGCCAGCAGCTTGGAGGCAGGGGGCTCGGGTACTGAAGCTTTCTTT. J is TRBJ1-1 and V is TRBV5-1, with TRBD1 matching 8 bases. The trim removed 0 bases at V and 5 bases at J, leaving 9 bases unmatched. CDR3 length: 16 amino acids. Germline V gene data show CDR1 as SGHRS and CDR2 as YFSETQ.

This clonotype appeared many times. This CDR3 is CASRLRTTRNTEAFF. The CDR3 DNA follows: TGTGCCAGCAGACTCCGGACAACGAGGAACACTGAAGCTTTCTTT. The chain has TRBV28 and TRBJ1-1; possibly TRBD1 for D (5 bases). Trimming took off 6 bases at V and 1 base at J, with 15 bases between the two ends. The CDR3 totals 15 residues. Germline V gives CDR1 MDHEN, CDR2 SYDVKM.

As for this clonotype: The final CDR3 position lacks the conserved phenylalanine or tryptophan, pointing to a likely read error. The chain couples TRBV7-9 to TRBJ2-1; TRBD2 aligns across 12 bases. Trimming cost V 2 bases and J 5 bases; bases outside gene matches: 7. This CDR3 comprises 17 residues. Germline V gives CDR1 SEHNR, CDR2 FQNEAQ (reference sequence). The CDR3 protein is CASSLRLAGERDNEQFS. CDR3 sequence (DNA): TGTGCCAGCAGCTTAAGACTAGCGGGAGAACGGGACAATGAGCAGTTCTCC.

This clonotype appeared many times. The V and J genes are TRBV6-2 or TRBV6-3 and TRBJ2-7, with D maybe TRBD1 (6 bases). Germline values: CDR1 MNHEY, CDR2 SVGEGT. The CDR3 has 13 residues. V was clipped by 6 bases and J by 3 bases, with 12 bases between them. The CDR3 region is CASRRTADYEQYF. In nucleotides, the CDR3 is TGTGCCAGCAGAAGGACAGCGGACTACGAGCAGTACTTC.

The chain is built from TRBV5-6 and TRBJ2-7; TRBD1 is a possible D gene (6 bases). The V and J ends lost 5 bases and 4 bases respectively, with 13 bases between them. Germline CDR1 SGHDT, CDR2 YYEEEE. The CDR3 has 13 amino acids. The chain's CDR3 is CASSWTEQYEQYF. Here the CDR3 DNA reads TGTGCCAGCAGTTGGACAGAGCAGTACGAGCAGTACTTC. The complete variable domain, with remaining parts taken from reference TRBV5-6 and TRBJ2-7, reads DAGVTQSPTHLIKTRGQQVTLRCSPKSGHDTVSWYQQALGQGPQFIFQYYEEEERQRGNFPDRFSGHQFPNYSSELNVNALLLGDSALYLCASSWTEQYEQYFGPGTRLTVT.

On this clonotype itself: This may stem from a read error, because a much larger clone lies one nucleotide away. This chain uses TRBV20-1 with TRBJ2-1; D is undetermined. Looked up from germline, CDR1 is DFQATT and CDR2 is SNEGSKA (reference sequence). The CDR3 covers 15 residues. The CDR3 loop reads CSARAIGAHDNGQFF. CDR3 in DNA: TGCAGTGCTAGAGCCATAGGAGCGCATGACAATGGGCAGTTCTTC.

This clonotype has a handful of counts. The chain carries TRBV27 and TRBJ1-1; maybe TRBD1 (6 bases). From germline, CDR1 is MNHEY and CDR2 SMNVEV (reference sequence). This CDR3 region has 17 residues. Deletions cut 2 bases from V and 0 bases from J, with 16 bases between. The CDR3, as DNA: TGTGCCAGCAGTTTAGGGTATTTGCAGGGGATGAACACTGAAGCTTTCTTT. Its protein is CASSLGYLQGMNTEAFF.

J is TRBJ1-1 and V is TRBV3-1, with no clear D. The V gene's germline CDR1 is LGHDT and CDR2 YNNKEL (reference sequence). The V gene lost 0 bases and the J gene lost 2 bases, with 7 bases spanning the gap. This CDR3 comprises 14 residues. CDR3 bases: TGTGCCAGCAGCCAAGAACAGCTAAACACTGAAGCTTTCTTT. Its translation: CASSQEQLNTEAFF.

The chain has TRBV9 and TRBJ2-1; 7 nucleotides line up with TRBD2. The CDR3 totals 17 residues. Germline values: CDR1 SGDLS, CDR2 YYNGEE. J lost 2 bases, V lost 4 bases, and 12 bases had no gene match. The CDR3 nucleotides are TGTGCCAGCAGCCCAATCCCGGCGGGAGCACCCTACAATGAGCAGTTCTTC. Protein sequence: CASSPIPAGAPYNEQFF.

This clonotype was counted at least ten times. V gene TRBV29-1 combines with J gene TRBJ1-1; D gene ambiguous. The CDR3 length is 15 residues. Germline V gene data show CDR1 as SQVTM and CDR2 as ANQGSEA. V was clipped by 6 bases and J by 1 base, with 18 bases between them. The CDR3 coding sequence is TGCAGCGTAATACACACAAATGCTAAGAACACTGAAGCTTTCTTT. This translates into CSVIHTNAKNTEAFF.

In this sample, this clonotype turned up many times. The J gene is TRBJ2-7, the V gene TRBV18, with 9 bases that match TRBD2. J lost 5 bases, V lost 3 bases, and 17 bases had no gene match. This CDR3 region has 18 residues. CDR1 and CDR2 from the germline V gene are KGHSH and LQKENI. CDR3 DNA sequence: TGTGCCAGCTCACCGTCAATCGGGCGTAGCGGGAGCAGCAACGAGCAGTACTTC. It specifies CASSPSIGRSGSSNEQYF.